These T cell receptor beta chains were read from a single sample in a study of T cell repertoires in cytomegalovirus infection. Each CDR3 protein is one row after TCRdb ran MiXCR on the reads. The sample yields over 250,000 distinct CDR3 sequences, roughly a fifth seen once. Their antigens are not known. The sequencing used cultured PBMCs, collected from culture after CMV antigen stimulation. All receptors derive from a human donor in good health (CMV status not recorded). Some clones in this sample may be carry-over from other donors' samples. CDR3s leave out the opening cysteine and the closing phenylalanine or tryptophan. Fields, in order: V gene, D gene, J gene, CDR3 protein. The D gene is left open where the match is weak.

TRBV7-2	NA	TRBJ1-4	ASSDPREKLF
TRBV7-2	NA	TRBJ1-5	ASRREAGNQPQH
TRBV5-1	TRBD1	TRBJ1-1	ASSARQGMNTEAF
TRBV12-3/TRBV12-4	TRBD1	TRBJ2-2	ASTPLGTGGNTGELF
TRBV7-2	NA	TRBJ2-7	ASNKQGRGDEQY
TRBV28	TRBD2	TRBJ2-1	ASSLNPPSGRGNEQF
TRBV5-6	TRBD1	TRBJ2-3	ASSQPVGQGASDTQY
TRBV24-1	TRBD1	TRBJ1-5	ATSDSRTGDPWPQH
TRBV5-4	NA	TRBJ2-3	ASSLRLAKSTDTQY
TRBV28	TRBD1	TRBJ1-1	ASSLTGSMNTEAF
TRBV7-2	TRBD2	TRBJ2-7	ASSWTSGPQRNEQY
TRBV28	NA	TRBJ2-5	ASSNVEETQY
TRBV27	NA	TRBJ2-3	ASSHSRTDTQY
TRBV24-1	NA	TRBJ1-2	ATSNQYGYT
TRBV7-9	NA	TRBJ2-1	ASTPIEARV
TRBV3-1	TRBD1	TRBJ2-7	ASSPRQGNYEQY
TRBV19	TRBD2	TRBJ2-1	ASSDRTSGVGDEQF
TRBV28	NA	TRBJ2-4	ASTQRIGLENIQY
TRBV24-1	NA	TRBJ1-1	ATSEGLNTEAF
TRBV11-2	TRBD1	TRBJ2-2	ASSYRTGANTGELF
TRBV19	TRBD1	TRBJ2-7	ASSKGQGTYEQY
TRBV7-2	NA	TRBJ2-5	ASSSRIVQETQY
TRBV25-1	NA	TRBJ2-1	ASSDPRKGNEQF
TRBV5-1	TRBD2	TRBJ2-2	ASSLRSGRAGGELF
TRBV14	TRBD2	TRBJ2-1	ASSQVLAGYNEQF
TRBV2	NA	TRBJ1-1	ASSEWTGNTEAF
TRBV4-3	NA	TRBJ1-4	ASSPGPGGDEKLF
TRBV4-3	NA	TRBJ1-1	ASSQDSATEAF
TRBV19	TRBD1	TRBJ1-2	ASRTTGGSGYGYT
TRBV19	NA	TRBJ2-2	ASTPAQGYTGELF
TRBV12-3/TRBV12-4	NA	TRBJ2-1	ASSLAGGSEQF
TRBV7-2	TRBD1	TRBJ1-1	ASSAGGREAEAF
TRBV10-3	TRBD2	TRBJ2-3	AISEGLAAASTDTQY
TRBV10-3	NA	TRBJ2-1	ATKGGDRLYNEQF
TRBV7-2	TRBD2	TRBJ2-1	ASSSMELAGGNEQF
TRBV7-2	TRBD2	TRBJ2-7	ASSPRFRGDEQY
TRBV7-2	NA	TRBJ2-5	ASSLSDWQETQY
TRBV28	TRBD1	TRBJ1-2	ASSPADRDPGYT
TRBV7-9	NA	TRBJ2-1	ASGNFDEQF
TRBV28	NA	TRBJ1-1	ASSRYRDTTEAF
TRBV12-5	NA	TRBJ1-5	ASGLVGDQPQH
TRBV6-2/TRBV6-3	NA	TRBJ2-2	ASRDGELF
TRBV7-9	NA	TRBJ2-3	ASSYTSDTQY
TRBV7-6	NA	TRBJ1-2	ASSPRGDGDGYT
TRBV6-6	NA	TRBJ2-1	ASSYVLEQF
TRBV24-1	NA	TRBJ2-1	ATSDLPGFNEQF
TRBV28	TRBD2	TRBJ2-5	ASSTILAGAQETQY
TRBV7-2	TRBD1	TRBJ1-1	ASSSQGAGTEAF
TRBV20-1	NA	TRBJ2-1	SARSRDVYEQF
TRBV7-3	NA	TRBJ2-3	ASSLTALASGPDTQY
TRBV23-1	TRBD1	TRBJ2-1	ASSHERQGCHNEQF
TRBV7-2	TRBD2	TRBJ2-3	ASSFGGRAMDTQY
TRBV20-1	NA	TRBJ1-1	SARTAAPSGTEAF
TRBV10-3	NA	TRBJ1-3	AISDSGNTIY
TRBV7-8	NA	TRBJ2-5	ASSLAELREYPQY
TRBV7-8	NA	TRBJ2-1	ASSFTGTGNEQF
TRBV18	NA	TRBJ2-3	ASSPQSADTQY